The next 23 T cell receptor beta chains were all read from a single sample in a study of post-analysis software for immune sequencing data (dated by TCRdb to about 2015). Their antigens remain unidentified. The full study reports these points: Patients showed significantly higher frequencies than controls for roughly five TRBV segments, among them TRBV5-6, TRBV5-1 and TRBV20-1.

Libraries were prepared through PCR. The run used an Illumina HiSeq 2500. To reduce PCR and sequencing biases, unique molecular identifiers were incorporated into the TCR beta cDNA libraries. Starting from the raw public reads, TCRdb applied fastp trimming at Q25, assembled clones with MiXCR and retained in-frame beta chains. A single entry per CDR3 protein holds the most common genes and DNA from its merged rows. This sample lists more than 500,000 distinct CDR3 sequences; around a third were detected once. The top ten constitute 6% of the sample. The sample comprised blood. The receptors stem from a girl under 18 with multiple sclerosis.

The rearrangement uses TRBV6-5 and TRBJ2-1, with a weak D call TRBD1 (7 bases). Trimming shortened V by 6 bases and J by 3 bases, and 9 bases separated the two germline ends. Germline CDR1 reads MNHEY; CDR2 reads SVGAGI. The CDR3 runs to 13 residues. In nucleotides, the CDR3 is TGTGCCAGCAGGCAGGGGGGCTACAATGAGCAGTTCTTC. The encoded protein is CASRQGGYNEQFF.

This clonotype has more than one count but fewer than ten. The chain uses TRBV5-1 and TRBJ2-1, with 10 bases matching TRBD2. V gave up 0 bases and J gave up 12 bases; unmatched junction bases: 12. This CDR3 spans 16 amino acids. CDR1 SGHRS and CDR2 YFSETQ come from the germline V gene. The DNA of the CDR3 is TGCGCCAGCAGCTTGGCCGCTCTAGCGGGGGCCGGGTTGCAGTTCTTC. Protein product: CASSLAALAGAGLQFF. Variable domain in full (rest from reference TRBV5-1 and TRBJ2-1): KAGVTQTPRYLIKTRGQQVTLSCSPISGHRSVSWYQQTPGQGLQFLFEYFSETQRNKGNFPGRFSGRQFSNSRSEMNVSTLELGDSALYLCASSLAALAGAGLQFFGPGTRLTVL.

This clonotype has a handful of counts. The rearrangement links TRBV7-2 to TRBJ1-2; D perhaps matches TRBD1 (5 bases). In germline, CDR1 is SGHTA, CDR2 FQGNSA. The V end lost 1 base, the J end lost 2 bases, and 11 bases lay between the germline ends. The CDR3 has 15 residues. The DNA of the CDR3 is TGTGCCAGCAGCTTAGGGGGCCAAACCAACTATGGCTACACCTTC. It codes for CASSLGGQTNYGYTF.

The V gene is TRBV20-1, the J gene TRBJ1-1, with D unclear. Germline CDR1 DFQATT, CDR2 SNEGSKA (reference sequence). Trimming left V 5 bases short and J 10 bases short, with 11 bases between. CDR3 length equals 10 residues. The CDR3: CSAHQRVAFF. The CDR3 DNA follows: TGCAGTGCTCACCAAAGGGTAGCTTTCTTT.

This clonotype has more than one count but fewer than ten. This rearrangement joins TRBV5-1 to TRBJ1-1; 8 bases align to TRBD1. Germline CDR1 reads SGHRS; CDR2 reads YFSETQ. The CDR3 covers 14 residues. Trimming cost V 3 bases and J 7 bases; bases outside gene matches: 8. The CDR3, as DNA: TGCGCCAGCAGCTCCCGACAGGGGAGGAATGAAGCTTTCTTT. Protein: CASSSRQGRNEAFF.

Turning to this clonotype: This may arise from a read error, as a much more abundant clone is one base away. The chain recombines TRBV20-1 with TRBJ2-1, with TRBD2 identical over 10 bases. TRBJ2-7 matches the DNA end more closely, so the J call is doubtful. Germline V CDR1 and CDR2: DFQATT, SNEGSKA (reference sequence). The CDR3 extends over 18 amino acids. The CDR3 bases are TGCAGTGCTAGAGATGTGGAACTCCTAGCGGGGGTCTACAATGAGCAGTACTTC. Residues: CSARDVELLAGVYNEQYF.

V and J are TRBV6-5 and TRBJ1-1, with no clear D. Germline V lookup: CDR1 MNHEY, CDR2 SVGAGI. There are 14 residues in the CDR3. V lost 6 bases to trimming and J lost 4 bases, with 15 bases between them. CDR3 DNA sequence: TGTGCCAGCAGAAACTCAGCCGGGGTCACTGAAGCTTTCTTT. Translated, it gives CASRNSAGVTEAFF.

This clonotype was seen only a few times. The CDR3 nucleotides read TGTGCCAGCAACCGAGACTCAGGGGGCAGGTACGAGCAGTACTTC. It translates to CASNRDSGGRYEQYF. The chain has TRBV7-2 and TRBJ2-7, with 8 bases matching TRBD1. J was trimmed by 4 bases and V by 7 bases; bases with no gene match: 12. Germline V CDR1 and CDR2: SGHTA, FQGNSA. The CDR3 extends over 15 amino acids.

The chain has TRBV4-1 and TRBJ1-2; 7 bases line up with TRBD1. This CDR3 is built from 16 residues. The J segment lost 3 bases and the V segment lost 4 bases, leaving 11 bases of the junction unmatched. CDR1 MGHRA and CDR2 YSYEKL come from the germline V gene. The CDR3 DNA reads TGCGCCAGCAGCCCAGGCGGAAGGGGGCGAGACTATGGCTACACCTTC. Residues: CASSPGGRGRDYGYTF.

The chain recombines TRBV6-5 with TRBJ2-2, with D perhaps assigned TRBD1 or TRBD2 (5 bases each). The CDR3 has 14 residues. Between the trimmed V and J ends, which lost 7 bases and 6 bases, there was a span of 15 bases. Germline V CDR1 and CDR2: MNHEY, SVGAGI. The CDR3 nucleotides read TGTGCCAGCAAACCGGGACCGGTAGCCGGGGAGCTGTTTTTT. This gives the protein CASKPGPVAGELFF.

This clonotype has more than one count but fewer than ten. The rearrangement joins TRBV29-1 to TRBJ1-2; D is perhaps TRBD1 (6 bases). The germline V gene encodes CDR1 SQVTM and CDR2 ANQGSEA. The V end lost 6 bases, the J end lost 4 bases, and 15 bases lay between the germline ends. CDR3 size: 13 residues. The CDR3 loop reads CSVEDTGSYGYTF. The CDR3 region has the DNA TGCAGCGTAGAGGATACAGGGTCCTATGGCTACACCTTC.

The V call is TRBV9, the J call TRBJ1-2, with D possibly matching TRBD1 (5 bases). The V gene's germline CDR1 is SGDLS and CDR2 YYNGEE. V was clipped by 3 bases and J by 4 bases, with 13 bases between them. The CDR3 covers 14 residues. This CDR3 is CASSAGEGGYGYTF. The CDR3 region has the DNA TGTGCCAGCAGCGCGGGGGAGGGCGGCTATGGCTACACCTTC. Variable domain in full (rest from reference TRBV9 and TRBJ1-2): DSGVTQTPKHLITATGQRVTLRCSPRSGDLSVYWYQQSLDQGLQFLIQYYNGEERAKGNILERFSAQQFPDLHSELNLSSLELGDSALYFCASSAGEGGYGYTFGSGTRLTVV.

This rearrangement joins TRBV4-1 to TRBJ2-3, with 7 positions matching TRBD1. CDR1 and CDR2 (germline): MGHRA, YSYEKL. The CDR3 is 15 residues long. V lost 1 base to trimming and J lost 2 bases; unmatched junction nucleotides: 3. CDR3 nucleotide sequence: TGCGCCAGCAGCCAAGGACAGGGCCCCACAGATACGCAGTATTTT. Protein: CASSQGQGPTDTQYF.

This clonotype has ten or more counts. V gene TRBV20-1 combines with J gene TRBJ2-5, with D possibly being TRBD2 (7 bases). The CDR3 spans 15 residues. With 3 bases removed from V and 0 bases from J, the gap between germline ends came to 14 bases. Germline V gene lookup returns CDR1 DFQATT and CDR2 SNEGSKA (reference sequence). The CDR3 protein is CSASRAGDNQETQYF. The CDR3 region has the DNA TGCAGTGCTAGCCGCGCGGGGGACAACCAAGAGACCCAGTACTTC.

The J gene is TRBJ2-4, the V gene TRBV29-1, with a possible D match to TRBD2 (5 bases). The better agreement between TRBJ2-7 and the DNA end casts doubt on the J call. The CDR3 is made up of 12 amino acids. CDR1 and CDR2 (germline): SQVTM, ANQGSEA. The CDR3 coding sequence is TGCAGCGTTGGACGGGGTAATTACGAGCAGTACTTC. As protein: CSVGRGNYEQYF.

This clonotype was observed once. One end of the junction varies from germline; a read error may be responsible. The rearrangement joins TRBV10-3 to TRBJ2-7; 7 bases are a match to TRBD1. The CDR3 consists of 14 residues. The germline CDR1 and CDR2 sequences are ENHRY and SYGVKD. DNA of the CDR3: TGTGCCATCAGGGAGTTCAGGGACAGCTACGAGCAGTACTTC. It codes for CAIREFRDSYEQYF.

In its sample, this clonotype was seen a few times. The V gene is TRBV6-5, the J gene TRBJ2-5, with a tentative D call TRBD2 (6 bases). Trimming removed 11 bases from V and 4 bases from J, with 20 bases in between. The CDR3 contains 14 residues. Looked up from germline, CDR1 is MNHEY and CDR2 is SVGAGI. CDR3 in DNA: TGTGCCGCGGGGTCTCGGGGCACCCCAGAGACCCAGTACTTC. This translates into CAAGSRGTPETQYF.

The V and J genes are TRBV18 and TRBJ2-4; 8 nucleotides line up with TRBD1. In germline, CDR1 is KGHSH, CDR2 LQKENI. The V segment lost 3 bases and the J segment 3 bases; nucleotides outside the gene matches: 10. This CDR3 region has 17 residues. The CDR3 is CASSPSVTGVDKNIQYF. The CDR3 nucleotides are TGTGCCAGCTCACCGTCAGTGACAGGGGTTGACAAAAACATTCAGTACTTC. Full variable domain (rest looked up from reference TRBV18 and TRBJ2-4): NAGVMQNPRHLVRRRGQEARLRCSPMKGHSHVYWYRQLPEEGLKFMVYLQKENIIDESGMPKERFSAEFPKEGPSILRIQQVVRGDSAAYFCASSPSVTGVDKNIQYFGAGTRLSVL.

The chain couples TRBV3-1 to TRBJ1-6; TRBD1 matches at 11 bases. The CDR3 sequence is 16 residues long. Germline V CDR1 and CDR2: LGHDT, YNNKEL (reference sequence). V was pared by 4 bases and J by 13 bases, with 12 bases of the junction left unmatched. The CDR3 DNA follows: TGTGCCAGCAGCCCCTGGGACAGGGGGGCAACGGCGCCCCTCCACTTT. As protein: CASSPWDRGATAPLHF. Full variable domain (missing parts from reference TRBV3-1 and TRBJ1-6): DTAVSQTPKYLVTQMGNDKSIKCEQNLGHDTMYWYKQDSKKFLKIMFSYNNKELIINETVPNRFSPKSPDKAHLNLHINSLELGDSAVYFCASSPWDRGATAPLHFGNGTRLTVT.

The chain employs TRBV20-1 and TRBJ2-1; D is possibly TRBD2 (5 bases). Germline V gives CDR1 DFQATT, CDR2 SNEGSKA (reference sequence). Deletions cut 3 bases from V and 4 bases from J, with 13 bases between. The CDR3 consists of 14 residues. CDR3 region: CSARVQSGYNEQFF. DNA for the CDR3: TGCAGTGCTAGGGTACAGTCGGGGTACAATGAGCAGTTCTTC.

The table lists this clonotype with a few counts. The chain employs TRBV2 and TRBJ2-1; the match to TRBD2 covers 12 bases. With V trimmed by 6 bases and J by 8 bases, 11 bases remained unmatched. From germline, CDR1 is SNHLY and CDR2 FYNNEI. This CDR3 is 16 amino acids long. The CDR3 sequence is CASSLLLAGGPYEQFF. CDR3 DNA sequence: TGTGCCAGCAGCCTCCTTCTAGCGGGGGGGCCGTATGAGCAGTTCTTC.

The chain uses TRBV5-1 and TRBJ2-3; D may be TRBD2 (5 bases). V was clipped by 2 bases and J by 2 bases, with 6 bases between them. CDR1 SGHRS and CDR2 YFSETQ come from the germline V gene. CDR3 length: 13 residues. DNA of the CDR3: TGCGCCAGCAGCTTCGGGGACACAGATACGCAGTATTTT. Translation gives CASSFGDTDTQYF.

The rearrangement joins TRBV20-1 to TRBJ1-6; D might be TRBD1 (6 bases). Per germline, CDR1 DFQATT and CDR2 SNEGSKA (reference sequence). The CDR3 has 11 residues. The V gene lost 3 bases and the J gene lost 13 bases, with 10 bases spanning the gap. The CDR3 spells CSARFGGPLHF. The CDR3 bases are TGCAGTGCTAGGTTTGGGGGCCCCCTCCACTTT.